This TCR beta chain was identified during a study of blood T cell repertoires in COVID-19. Study in general: Material from acute and convalescent COVID-19 was sourced from the United States, Italy and Spain. The cDNA or gDNA used as material had been derived from T cells, B-cell-depleted T cells, or PBMCs.

Original processing methods: By means of reference gene primer amplification, nucleated cell counts were estimated. Sequenced by immunoSEQ multiplex PCR; TCRdb stores in-frame clones only, minus some. V and J calls plus clone size are reproduced from that table; the DNA served to infer D and trimming. The data show 75,000 to 90,000 clones, around 92% seen once. The material sequenced was peripheral blood. This TCR was recovered from a woman between 50 and 59 years old in a cohort sampled during active COVID-19.

CDR3 in amino acids: CASSYGGSTSTDTQYF. As DNA, the CDR3 is TGTGCCAGCAGTTATGGGGGGTCGACTAGCACAGATACGCAGTATTTT. The genes are TRBV6-2 or TRBV6-3 and TRBJ2-3; tentative D call: TRBD2 (6 bases). There are 16 residues in the CDR3. Germline V gene data show CDR1 as MNHEY and CDR2 as SVGEGT. The V end lost 3 bases, the J end lost 0 bases, and 13 bases lay between the germline ends.